Below, one TCR beta chain is given with its context. Antigen: not known. The data were obtained in a study of T cell clonotyping in hematopoietic cell transplantation. Overall study context: Recipient samples before transplant were obtained post-cytoreduction. Broader study findings: Recipient TCR diversity dropped after transplant; expanded clonotypes rose from day 30 to 180. CD4 and CD8 repertoire contributions could not be separated without sorting.

Time point specified: recipient sample about 28 days before transplant, after cytoreduction. Recipient blood drawn about 28 days pretransplant and days 30, 100, 180 after. Clones were read by immunoSEQ multiplex PCR, and TCRdb kept only the in-frame ones, dropping some. This sample has 46,000 or so clones, with around 86% found just once. This TCR was sampled from a man in his 60s with biphenotypic leukemia. Some clones in this sample may be carry-over from other donors' samples. Here the sequenced sample was peripheral blood mononuclear cells, taken before stem cell transplant.

This chain's CDR3 is CASSYGTTNYGYTF. In nucleotides, the CDR3 is TGTGCCAGCAGTTACGGGACAACTAACTATGGCTACACCTTC. This rearrangement joins TRBV6-6 to TRBJ1-2, with D perhaps matching TRBD1 (6 bases). Germline lookup yields CDR1 MNHNY and CDR2 SVGAGI (reference sequence). The CDR3 length is 14 residues. V was pared by 2 bases and J by 0 bases, with 7 bases between.